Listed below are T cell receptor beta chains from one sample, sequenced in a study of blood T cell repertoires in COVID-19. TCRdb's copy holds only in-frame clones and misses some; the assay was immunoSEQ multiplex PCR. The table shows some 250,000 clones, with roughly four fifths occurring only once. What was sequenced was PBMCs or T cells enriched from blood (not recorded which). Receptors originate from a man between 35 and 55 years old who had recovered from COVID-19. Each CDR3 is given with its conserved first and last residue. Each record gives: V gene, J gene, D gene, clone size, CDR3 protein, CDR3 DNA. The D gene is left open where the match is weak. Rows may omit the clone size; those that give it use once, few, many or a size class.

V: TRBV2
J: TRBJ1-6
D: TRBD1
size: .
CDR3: CASRVDRVNNSPLHF
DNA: TGTGCCAGCAGAGTAGACAGGGTTAATAATTCACCCCTCCACTTT

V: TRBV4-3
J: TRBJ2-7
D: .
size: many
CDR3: CASSQWRDSSYEQYF
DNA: TGCGCCAGCAGCCAATGGCGGGACAGCTCCTACGAGCAGTACTTC

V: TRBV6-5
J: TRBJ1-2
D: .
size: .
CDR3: CASTPGGGYGGYTF
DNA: TGTGCCAGCACCCCTGGGGGGGGCTACGGTGGCTACACCTTC

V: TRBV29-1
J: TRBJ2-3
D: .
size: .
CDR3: CSVEDFEGRTDTQYF
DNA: TGCAGCGTTGAAGATTTCGAGGGTCGCACAGATACGCAGTATTTT

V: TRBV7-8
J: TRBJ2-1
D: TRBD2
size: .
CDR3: CASSRLAGQGNEQFF
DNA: TGTGCCAGCAGCCGACTAGCGGGGCAGGGCAATGAGCAGTTCTTC

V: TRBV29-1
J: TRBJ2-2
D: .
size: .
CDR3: CSATVNTGELFF
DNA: TGCAGCGCGACAGTAAACACCGGGGAGCTGTTTTTT

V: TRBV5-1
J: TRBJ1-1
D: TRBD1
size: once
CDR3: CASSVDRGTEAFF
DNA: TGCGCCAGCAGCGTGGACAGGGGAACTGAAGCTTTCTTT

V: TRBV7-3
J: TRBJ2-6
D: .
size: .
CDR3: CASSLMGSGSGANVLTF
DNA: TGTGCCAGCAGCTTAATGGGCTCCGGTTCAGGGGCCAACGTCCTGACTTTC

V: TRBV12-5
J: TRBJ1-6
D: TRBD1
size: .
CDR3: CASITGGNSPLHF
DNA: TGTGCTAGCATTACAGGGGGTAATTCACCCCTCCACTTT

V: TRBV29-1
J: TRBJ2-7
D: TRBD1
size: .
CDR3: CSVEAGQGYEQYF
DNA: TGCAGCGTTGAAGCCGGACAGGGGTACGAGCAGTACTTC

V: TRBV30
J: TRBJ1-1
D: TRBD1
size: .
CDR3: CALDRGWYTEAFF
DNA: TGTGCGTTGGACAGGGGATGGTACACTGAAGCTTTCTTT

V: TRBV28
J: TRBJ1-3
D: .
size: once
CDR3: CATTPGSGNTIYF
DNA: TGTGCCACCACCCCAGGGTCTGGAAACACCATATATTTT

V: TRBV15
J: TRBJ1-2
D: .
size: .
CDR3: CATSRDGGYGYTF
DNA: TGTGCCACCAGCAGAGACGGTGGCTATGGCTACACCTTC

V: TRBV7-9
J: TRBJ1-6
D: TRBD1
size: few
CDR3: CASIDTDRGSSPLHF
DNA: TGTGCCAGCATCGACACGGACAGGGGAAGTTCACCCCTCCACTTT

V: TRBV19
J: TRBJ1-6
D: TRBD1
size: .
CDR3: CASKSGTGNSPLHF
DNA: TGTGCCAGTAAGTCCGGGACAGGGAACTCACCCCTCCACTTT

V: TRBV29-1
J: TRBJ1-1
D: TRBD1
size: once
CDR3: CSVVGAGGHTEAFF
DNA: TGCAGCGTTGTGGGCGCAGGGGGACACACTGAAGCTTTCTTT

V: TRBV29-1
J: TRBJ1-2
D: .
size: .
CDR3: CSVEGSNGYTF
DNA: TGCAGCGTTGAGGGCAGTAATGGCTACACCTTC

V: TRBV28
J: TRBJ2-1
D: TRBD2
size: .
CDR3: CASSSTSGDYNEQFF
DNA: TGTGCCAGCAGTTCGACTAGCGGAGATTACAATGAGCAGTTCTTC

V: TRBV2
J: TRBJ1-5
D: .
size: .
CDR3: CASQVGGAPNQPQHF
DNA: TGTGCCAGCCAGGTAGGCGGGGCCCCCAATCAGCCCCAGCATTTT

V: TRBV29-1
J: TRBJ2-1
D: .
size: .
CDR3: CSVEGRYNEQFF
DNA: TGCAGCGTTGAAGGCAGATACAATGAGCAGTTCTTC

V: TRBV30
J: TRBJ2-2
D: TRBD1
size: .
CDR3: CAWSVLRQGIAGELFF
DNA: TGTGCCTGGAGTGTACTGAGACAGGGGATCGCCGGGGAGCTGTTTTTT

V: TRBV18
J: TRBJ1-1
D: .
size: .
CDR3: CASSPYFELNTEAFF
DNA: TGTGCCAGCTCCCCCTATTTCGAGTTGAACACTGAAGCTTTCTTT